The entry below describes one TCR beta chain. Its antigen remains unknown. This entry comes from a study of cytomegalovirus exposure and HLA in healthy donors. The V gene's germline CDR1 is KGHSH and CDR2 LQKENI. V was shortened by 2 bases and J by 7 bases, with 9 bases between the two germline ends. The length of the CDR3 is 13 residues. Regarding the study as a whole: With high specificity and sensitivity, the classifier reportedly diagnosed cytomegalovirus status. Follow-up analysis later connected one missense variant in DCLRE1C with trimming of TCR beta V- and J-genes. There was a cluster of highly shared sequence variants that was likely a sequencing artifact.

A multiplex PCR was run with 60 Vbeta primers and 13 Jbeta primers. Data came from immunoSEQ multiplex PCR; TCRdb stores just in-frame clones and leaves some out. The table has about 130,000 clones, around 67% seen once. The chain carries TRBV18 and TRBJ1-5; tentative D call: TRBD1 (5 bases). This receptor was obtained from a woman aged 40 to 49 in good health and CMV-seropositive. The sequenced sample consisted of PBMCs. CDR3 bases: TGTGCCAGCTCACCAGGGACTGGGCAGCCCCAGCATTTT. Encoded protein: CASSPGTGQPQHF.